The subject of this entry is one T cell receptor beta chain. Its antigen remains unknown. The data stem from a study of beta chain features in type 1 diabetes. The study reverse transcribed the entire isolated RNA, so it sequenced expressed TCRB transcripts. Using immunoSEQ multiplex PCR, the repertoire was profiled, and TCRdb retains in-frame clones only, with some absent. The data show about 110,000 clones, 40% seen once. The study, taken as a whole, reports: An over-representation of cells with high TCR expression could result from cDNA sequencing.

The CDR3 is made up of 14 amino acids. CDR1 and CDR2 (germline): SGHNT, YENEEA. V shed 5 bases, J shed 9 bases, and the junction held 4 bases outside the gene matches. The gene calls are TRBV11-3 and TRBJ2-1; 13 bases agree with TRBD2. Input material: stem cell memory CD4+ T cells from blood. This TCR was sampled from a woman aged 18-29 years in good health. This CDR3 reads CASSKLAGGPEQFF. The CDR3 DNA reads TGTGCCAGCAGCAAACTAGCGGGAGGGCCTGAGCAGTTCTTC.